This T cell receptor beta chain was retrieved from a study of T-cell reconstitution after alpha-beta-depleted transplantation in children. General study results and limits: Newly produced T cells mostly provided counts and TCRbeta diversity after one year, as hyperexpanded clones declined.

It was with unique molecular identifiers that the TCRbeta library was prepared. One entry per CDR3 protein results from TCRdb running MiXCR on the PCR reads. The profile shows hundreds of thousands of distinct CDR3 sequences, about 17% of them singletons. As concerns this clonotype: Its antigen is not identified.

The CDR3 length is 17 residues. J was trimmed by 12 bases and V by 0 bases; bases with no gene match: 16. Per the germline V gene, CDR1 is SGHRS and CDR2 is YFSETQ. Sample: PBMCs, mostly from graft donor cells, taken 360 days after TCRalphabeta/CD19-depleted stem cell transplant. The chain employs TRBV5-1 and TRBJ2-1; 9 nucleotides match TRBD2. The TCR sequence derives from a male patient between 2 and 15 years old who had a stem cell transplant for acute lymphoblastic leukemia, so the T cells may come from the graft donor. This CDR3 is CASSLEVFAGGLKGQFF. The CDR3 nucleotides read TGCGCCAGCAGCTTGGAGGTGTTTGCGGGAGGGCTCAAGGGGCAGTTCTTC.